This T cell receptor (beta chain) was retrieved from a study of PD-L1 blockade in urothelial cancer. Overall study: T cells were recovered from blood samples at a median of roughly 150,000.

Here immunoSEQ multiplex PCR was the method, and the copy in TCRdb shows in-frame clones only, minus some. This repertoire shows 20,000 to 25,000 clones, almost 90% found once; its top ten account for 16%. With 6 bases removed from V and 3 bases from J, the gap between germline ends came to 14 bases. Per the germline V gene, CDR1 is LGHNA and CDR2 is YSLEER. The CDR3 spans 15 residues. Urothelial carcinoma, locally advanced or metastatic, affected the patients. The input for sequencing was PBMCs, taken around atezolizumab (anti-PD-L1) treatment. The sequence came from a woman in her fifties or sixties with urothelial cancer. The chain carries TRBV4-3 and TRBJ1-4; TRBD1 might be the D (5 bases). CDR3: CASSPWRGANEKLFF. The CDR3 DNA follows: TGCGCCAGCAGTCCATGGCGGGGGGCTAATGAAAAACTGTTTTTT.